These 15 T cell receptor beta chains were all obtained from the same sample, sequenced in a study of vaccination effects on CD4 cells after COVID-19. Expansion with viral peptide pools was applied to antigen-specific CD4+ T cells by the ViraFEST assay prior to sequencing. The authors isolated CD4+ T cells after about 10 days of culture. The table came from immunoSEQ multiplex PCR; TCRdb's copy has only in-frame clones and leaves some out. Of roughly 61,000 clones listed, about four fifths are singletons. What these receptors recognize is not known. Sequences were derived from CD4+ T cells from PBMCs cultured with HCoV-229E spike peptides, sampled before COVID-19 vaccination. Receptors were obtained from a human donor who received a COVID-19 vaccine.

This clone was counted a few times. The rearrangement links TRBV9 to TRBJ2-3; a weak D match, TRBD2 (5 bases). This CDR3 has 14 residues. CDR1 is SGDLS and CDR2 is YYNGEE in the germline V gene. The V gene lost 0 bases and the J gene lost 5 bases, with 10 bases spanning the gap. CDR3 nucleotides: TGTGCCAGCAGCGTAGGACCCGAGGGAGATACGCAGTATTTT. Residues: CASSVGPEGDTQYF.

The chain uses TRBV28 and TRBJ1-4, with TRBD1 matching over 7 bases. The length of the CDR3 is 14 residues. With V trimmed by 4 bases and J by 5 bases, 4 bases remained unmatched. Per germline, CDR1 MDHEN and CDR2 SYDVKM. In nucleotides, the CDR3 is TGTGCCAGCAGTTCACAGGGGTTGAATGAAAAACTGTTTTTT. Its translation is CASSSQGLNEKLFF. The variable domain in full, with the rest retrieved from reference TRBV28 and TRBJ1-4, is DVKVTQSSRYLVKRTGEKVFLECVQDMDHENMFWYRQDPGLGLRLIYFSYDVKMKEKGDIPEGYSVSREKKERFSLILESASTNQTSMYLCASSSQGLNEKLFFGSGTQLSVL.

This chain links TRBV12-5 with TRBJ2-7, with D possibly being TRBD1 (6 bases). Trimming took 7 bases from V and 4 from J, leaving 11 bases between them. Germline V gene lookup returns CDR1 LGHNT and CDR2 FRNRAP. The CDR3 contains 12 residues. The CDR3 bases are TGTGCTAGTGATAATACAGGGTACGAGCAGTACGTC. This encodes CASDNTGYEQYV.

This chain uses TRBV6-1 with TRBJ2-7; D not resolved. CDR3 length: 12 residues. The germline V and J ends were trimmed by 1 base and 3 bases, with 4 bases remaining between them. Germline V gives CDR1 MNHNS, CDR2 SASEGT. The CDR3 region is CASSEVIYEQYV. DNA for the CDR3: TGTGCCAGCAGTGAAGTTATCTACGAGCAGTACGTC.

This chain connects TRBV5-1 to TRBJ1-1, with 8 bases identical to TRBD1. After removal of 3 bases from V and 0 bases from J, the junction contained 7 bases not matched to a gene. CDR3 size: 16 residues. CDR1 is SGHRS and CDR2 is YFSETQ in the germline V gene. For the CDR3, the DNA is TGCGCCAGCAGCTCATCTCAGGGGGCGGTGAACACTGAAGCTTTCTTT. Protein sequence: CASSSSQGAVNTEAFF.

This clone was detected only once. The chain uses TRBV24-1 and TRBJ2-2, with no clear D. The V and J ends lost 9 bases and 1 base respectively, with 5 bases between them. This CDR3 is built from 12 residues. Germline CDR1 KGHDR, CDR2 SFDVKD. CDR3 in amino acids: CATSENTGELFF. The CDR3 DNA sequence: TGTGCCACCTCAGAGAACACCGGGGAGCTGTTTTTT.

J is TRBJ2-5 and V is TRBV5-1, with TRBD2 as a possible D gene (5 bases). Germline loops: CDR1 SGHRS, CDR2 YFSETQ. Trimming shortened V by 2 bases and J by 4 bases, and 6 bases separated the two germline ends. The CDR3 is made up of 12 amino acids. The chain's CDR3 is CASSFTRETQYF. In DNA form, the CDR3 reads TGCGCCAGCAGCTTTACTAGAGAGACCCAGTACTTC.

The chain joins TRBV6-5 to TRBJ1-3; D is undetermined. V shed 0 bases and J shed 0 bases, with 9 bases lying between them. The CDR3 is 16 residues long. CDR1 is MNHEY, CDR2 SVGAGI, per germline. CDR3 nucleotides: TGTGCCAGCAGTTACTCGAGGCAGCACTCTGGAAACACCATATATTTT. As protein: CASSYSRQHSGNTIYF.

The chain has TRBV2 and TRBJ1-5; possibly TRBD1 for D (6 bases). The CDR3 runs to 15 residues. V lost 4 bases to trimming and J lost 7 bases, with 17 bases between them. CDR1 is SNHLY and CDR2 is FYNNEI in the germline V gene. DNA of the CDR3: TGTGCCAGCAGTGCGACGGGGGGCCCAGGGCAGCCCCAGCATTTT. It codes for CASSATGGPGQPQHF.

This chain joins TRBV12-3 or TRBV12-4 and TRBJ1-3; 7 bases agree with TRBD1. The CDR3 runs to 13 residues. After removal of 6 bases from V and 2 bases from J, the junction contained 1 base not matched to a gene. The CDR3 DNA reads as TGTGCCAGCAGCCAGGGGGCTGGAAACACCATATATTTT. It is translated as CASSQGAGNTIYF.

The chain combines TRBV7-2 with TRBJ2-3, with 9 bases lining up with TRBD1. Trimming took 2 bases from V and 5 from J; bases not matched to a gene: 2. Germline V lookup: CDR1 SGHTA, CDR2 FQGNSA. There are 14 residues in the CDR3. Here the CDR3 DNA reads TGTGCCAGCAGCTTAAACAGGGGGCGAGATACGCAGTATTTT. This translates into CASSLNRGRDTQYF.

This chain uses TRBV9 with TRBJ1-2; TRBD1 agrees at 8 bases. V gave up 2 bases and J gave up 8 bases; unmatched junction bases: 8. The CDR3 runs to 14 residues. Germline-derived CDR1 and CDR2 are SGDLS and YYNGEE. The CDR3 DNA is TGTGCCAGCAGCGTTCCCGGACAGGGCAGAGGCTACACCTTC. This encodes CASSVPGQGRGYTF.

This clone was detected once. This sequence joins TRBV10-2 and TRBJ2-4; maybe TRBD2 (6 bases). Trimming removed 2 bases at V and 0 bases at J, with 8 bases between. The CDR3 has 15 amino acids. The V gene's germline CDR1 is WSHSY and CDR2 SAAADI. For the CDR3, the DNA is TGCGCCAGCAGTGAGAAGGGACTAGCCAAAAACATTCAGTACTTC. Its translation is CASSEKGLAKNIQYF.

V is TRBV7-9 and J is TRBJ2-6; D possibly uses TRBD1 or TRBD2 (5 bases each). The V end lost 4 bases, the J end lost 2 bases, and 12 bases lay between the germline ends. This CDR3 has 16 amino acids. CDR1 and CDR2 (germline): SEHNR, FQNEAQ (reference sequence). The CDR3 coding sequence is TGTGCCAGCAGCTCCCCGCTGGGGGCTGGGGCCAACGTCCTGACTTTC. Translation: CASSSPLGAGANVLTF.

This clone was recorded once. The J gene is TRBJ2-7, the V gene TRBV4-1; D is perhaps TRBD1 (5 bases). The CDR3 covers 15 residues. V was trimmed by 4 bases and J by 4 bases, leaving 17 bases between them. From germline, CDR1 is MGHRA and CDR2 YSYEKL. CDR3 sequence (DNA): TGCGCCAGCAGCCCGACCCCGGACACGAAGTACGAGCAGTACGTC. Its translation: CASSPTPDTKYEQYV.